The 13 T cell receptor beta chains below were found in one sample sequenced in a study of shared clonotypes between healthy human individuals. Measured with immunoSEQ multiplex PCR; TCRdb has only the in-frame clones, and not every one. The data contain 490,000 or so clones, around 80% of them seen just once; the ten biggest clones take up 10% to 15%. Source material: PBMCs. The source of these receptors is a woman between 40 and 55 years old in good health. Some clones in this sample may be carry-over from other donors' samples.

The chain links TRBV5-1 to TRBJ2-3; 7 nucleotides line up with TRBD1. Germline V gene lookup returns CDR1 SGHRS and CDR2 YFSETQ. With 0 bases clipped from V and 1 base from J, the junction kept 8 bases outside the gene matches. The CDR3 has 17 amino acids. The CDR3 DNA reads TGCGCCAGCAGCTTGGGAGGGGGCGAGTCCCGCACAGATACGCAGTATTTT. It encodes CASSLGGGESRTDTQYF.

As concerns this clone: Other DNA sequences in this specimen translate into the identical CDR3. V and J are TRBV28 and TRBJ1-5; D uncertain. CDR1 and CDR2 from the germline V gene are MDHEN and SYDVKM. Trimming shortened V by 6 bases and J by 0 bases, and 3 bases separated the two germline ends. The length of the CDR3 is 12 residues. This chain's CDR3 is CASRDSNQPQHF. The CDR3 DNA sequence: TGTGCCAGCAGAGATAGCAATCAGCCCCAGCATTTT.

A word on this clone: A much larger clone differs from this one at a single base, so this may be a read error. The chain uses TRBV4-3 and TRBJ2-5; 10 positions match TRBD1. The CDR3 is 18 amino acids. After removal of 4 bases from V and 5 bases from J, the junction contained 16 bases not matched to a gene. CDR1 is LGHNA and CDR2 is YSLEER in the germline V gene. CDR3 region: CASSRQLRDRGGTETQYF. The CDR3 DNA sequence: TGCGCCAGCAGCCGCCAACTACGGGACAGGGGAGGGACGGAGACCCAGTACTTC.

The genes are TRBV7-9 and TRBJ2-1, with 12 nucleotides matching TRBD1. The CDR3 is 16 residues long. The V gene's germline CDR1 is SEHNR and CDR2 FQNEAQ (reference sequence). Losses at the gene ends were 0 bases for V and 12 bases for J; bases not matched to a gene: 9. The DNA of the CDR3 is TGTGCCAGCAGCTTAGCGTTGGGACAGGGGGCTGGTGGGCAGTTCTTC. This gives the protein CASSLALGQGAGGQFF.

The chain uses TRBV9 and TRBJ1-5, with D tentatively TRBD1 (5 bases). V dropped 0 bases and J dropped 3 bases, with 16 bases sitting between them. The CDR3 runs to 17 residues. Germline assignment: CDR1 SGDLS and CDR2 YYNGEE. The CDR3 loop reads CASSVGMGGRDNQPQHF. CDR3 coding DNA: TGTGCCAGCAGCGTAGGGATGGGCGGCAGGGACAATCAGCCCCAGCATTTT.

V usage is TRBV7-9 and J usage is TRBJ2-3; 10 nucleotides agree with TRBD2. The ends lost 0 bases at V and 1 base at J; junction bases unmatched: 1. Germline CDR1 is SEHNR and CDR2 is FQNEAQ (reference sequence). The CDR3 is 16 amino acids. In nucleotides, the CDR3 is TGTGCCAGCAGCTTAGCCCTAGCGGGAGGCACAGATACGCAGTATTTT. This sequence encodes CASSLALAGGTDTQYF.

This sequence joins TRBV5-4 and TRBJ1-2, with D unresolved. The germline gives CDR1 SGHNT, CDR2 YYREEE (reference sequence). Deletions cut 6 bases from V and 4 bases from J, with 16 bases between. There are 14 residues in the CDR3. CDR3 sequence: CASTEQDGVYGYTF. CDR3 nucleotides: TGTGCCAGCACCGAGCAGGACGGAGTCTATGGCTACACCTTC. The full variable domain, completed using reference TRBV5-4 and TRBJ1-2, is ETGVTQSPTHLIKTRGQQVTLRCSSQSGHNTVSWYQQALGQGPQFIFQYYREEENGRGNFPPRFSGLQFPNYSSELNVNALELDDSALYLCASTEQDGVYGYTFGSGTRLTVV.

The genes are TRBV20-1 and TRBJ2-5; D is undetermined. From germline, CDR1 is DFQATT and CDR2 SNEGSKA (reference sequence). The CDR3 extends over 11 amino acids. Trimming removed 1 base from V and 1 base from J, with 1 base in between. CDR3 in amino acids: CSARAQETQYF. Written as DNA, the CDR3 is TGCAGTGCTAGAGCCCAAGAGACCCAGTACTTC.

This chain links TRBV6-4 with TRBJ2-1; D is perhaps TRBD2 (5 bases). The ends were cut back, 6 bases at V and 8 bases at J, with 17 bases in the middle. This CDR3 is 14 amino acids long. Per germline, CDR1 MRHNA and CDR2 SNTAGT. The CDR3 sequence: CASSAGPEVDEQFF. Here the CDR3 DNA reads TGTGCCAGCAGCGCGGGTCCTGAGGTGGATGAGCAGTTCTTC.

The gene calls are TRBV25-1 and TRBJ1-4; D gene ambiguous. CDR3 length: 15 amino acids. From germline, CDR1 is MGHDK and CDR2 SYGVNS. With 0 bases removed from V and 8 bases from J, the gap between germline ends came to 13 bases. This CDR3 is CASSEYHGFGEKLFF. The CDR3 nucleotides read TGTGCCAGCAGTGAATATCACGGGTTTGGGGAAAAACTGTTTTTT.

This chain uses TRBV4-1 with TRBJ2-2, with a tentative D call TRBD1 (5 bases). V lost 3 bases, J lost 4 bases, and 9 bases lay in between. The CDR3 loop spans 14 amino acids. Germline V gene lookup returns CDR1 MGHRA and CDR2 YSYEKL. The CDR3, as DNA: TGCGCCAGCAGCCACTTAAGGGGCACCGGGGAGCTGTTTTTT. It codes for CASSHLRGTGELFF.

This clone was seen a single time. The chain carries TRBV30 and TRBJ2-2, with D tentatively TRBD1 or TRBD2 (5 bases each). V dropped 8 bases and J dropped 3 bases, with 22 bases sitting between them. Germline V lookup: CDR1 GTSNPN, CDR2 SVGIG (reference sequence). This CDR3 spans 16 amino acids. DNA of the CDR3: TGTGCCGTATCTCCTATCGGGGCTTCCTACACCGGGGAGCTGTTTTTT. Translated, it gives CAVSPIGASYTGELFF.

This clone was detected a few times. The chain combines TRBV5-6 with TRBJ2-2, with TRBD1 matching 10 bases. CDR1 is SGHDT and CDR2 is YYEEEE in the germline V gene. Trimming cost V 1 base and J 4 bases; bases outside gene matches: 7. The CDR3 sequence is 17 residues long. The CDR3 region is CASSLRRDRGFTGELFF. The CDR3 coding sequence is TGTGCCAGCAGCTTGCGTCGGGACAGGGGCTTCACCGGGGAGCTGTTTTTT.